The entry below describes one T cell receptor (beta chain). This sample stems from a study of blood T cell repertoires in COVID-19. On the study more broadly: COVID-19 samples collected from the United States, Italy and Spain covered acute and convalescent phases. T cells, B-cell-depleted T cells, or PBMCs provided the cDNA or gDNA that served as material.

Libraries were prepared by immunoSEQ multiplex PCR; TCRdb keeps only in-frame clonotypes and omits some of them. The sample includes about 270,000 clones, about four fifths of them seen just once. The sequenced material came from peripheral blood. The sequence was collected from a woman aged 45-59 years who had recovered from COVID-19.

The CDR3 DNA follows: TGCGCCAGCAGCTTGTCACTGGGACACACAGATACGCAGTATTTT. This sequence encodes CASSLSLGHTDTQYF. The chain has TRBV5-1 and TRBJ2-3; possible D gene TRBD1, 6 bases. Germline lookup yields CDR1 SGHRS and CDR2 YFSETQ. V was shortened by 1 base and J by 2 bases, with 11 bases between the two germline ends. The CDR3 runs to 15 residues. Together with reference TRBV5-1 and TRBJ2-3, the CDR3 gives the full variable domain: KAGVTQTPRYLIKTRGQQVTLSCSPISGHRSVSWYQQTPGQGLQFLFEYFSETQRNKGNFPGRFSGRQFSNSRSEMNVSTLELGDSALYLCASSLSLGHTDTQYFGPGTRLTVL.